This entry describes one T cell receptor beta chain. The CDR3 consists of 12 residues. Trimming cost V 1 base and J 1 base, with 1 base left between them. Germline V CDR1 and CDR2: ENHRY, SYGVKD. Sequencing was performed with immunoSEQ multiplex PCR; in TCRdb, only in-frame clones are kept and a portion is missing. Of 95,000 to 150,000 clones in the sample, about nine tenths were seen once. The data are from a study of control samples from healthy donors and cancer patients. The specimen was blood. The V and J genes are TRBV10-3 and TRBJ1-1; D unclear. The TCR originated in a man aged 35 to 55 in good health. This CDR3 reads CAISEWNTEAFF. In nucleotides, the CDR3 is TGTGCCATCAGTGAGTGGAACACTGAAGCTTTCTTT.